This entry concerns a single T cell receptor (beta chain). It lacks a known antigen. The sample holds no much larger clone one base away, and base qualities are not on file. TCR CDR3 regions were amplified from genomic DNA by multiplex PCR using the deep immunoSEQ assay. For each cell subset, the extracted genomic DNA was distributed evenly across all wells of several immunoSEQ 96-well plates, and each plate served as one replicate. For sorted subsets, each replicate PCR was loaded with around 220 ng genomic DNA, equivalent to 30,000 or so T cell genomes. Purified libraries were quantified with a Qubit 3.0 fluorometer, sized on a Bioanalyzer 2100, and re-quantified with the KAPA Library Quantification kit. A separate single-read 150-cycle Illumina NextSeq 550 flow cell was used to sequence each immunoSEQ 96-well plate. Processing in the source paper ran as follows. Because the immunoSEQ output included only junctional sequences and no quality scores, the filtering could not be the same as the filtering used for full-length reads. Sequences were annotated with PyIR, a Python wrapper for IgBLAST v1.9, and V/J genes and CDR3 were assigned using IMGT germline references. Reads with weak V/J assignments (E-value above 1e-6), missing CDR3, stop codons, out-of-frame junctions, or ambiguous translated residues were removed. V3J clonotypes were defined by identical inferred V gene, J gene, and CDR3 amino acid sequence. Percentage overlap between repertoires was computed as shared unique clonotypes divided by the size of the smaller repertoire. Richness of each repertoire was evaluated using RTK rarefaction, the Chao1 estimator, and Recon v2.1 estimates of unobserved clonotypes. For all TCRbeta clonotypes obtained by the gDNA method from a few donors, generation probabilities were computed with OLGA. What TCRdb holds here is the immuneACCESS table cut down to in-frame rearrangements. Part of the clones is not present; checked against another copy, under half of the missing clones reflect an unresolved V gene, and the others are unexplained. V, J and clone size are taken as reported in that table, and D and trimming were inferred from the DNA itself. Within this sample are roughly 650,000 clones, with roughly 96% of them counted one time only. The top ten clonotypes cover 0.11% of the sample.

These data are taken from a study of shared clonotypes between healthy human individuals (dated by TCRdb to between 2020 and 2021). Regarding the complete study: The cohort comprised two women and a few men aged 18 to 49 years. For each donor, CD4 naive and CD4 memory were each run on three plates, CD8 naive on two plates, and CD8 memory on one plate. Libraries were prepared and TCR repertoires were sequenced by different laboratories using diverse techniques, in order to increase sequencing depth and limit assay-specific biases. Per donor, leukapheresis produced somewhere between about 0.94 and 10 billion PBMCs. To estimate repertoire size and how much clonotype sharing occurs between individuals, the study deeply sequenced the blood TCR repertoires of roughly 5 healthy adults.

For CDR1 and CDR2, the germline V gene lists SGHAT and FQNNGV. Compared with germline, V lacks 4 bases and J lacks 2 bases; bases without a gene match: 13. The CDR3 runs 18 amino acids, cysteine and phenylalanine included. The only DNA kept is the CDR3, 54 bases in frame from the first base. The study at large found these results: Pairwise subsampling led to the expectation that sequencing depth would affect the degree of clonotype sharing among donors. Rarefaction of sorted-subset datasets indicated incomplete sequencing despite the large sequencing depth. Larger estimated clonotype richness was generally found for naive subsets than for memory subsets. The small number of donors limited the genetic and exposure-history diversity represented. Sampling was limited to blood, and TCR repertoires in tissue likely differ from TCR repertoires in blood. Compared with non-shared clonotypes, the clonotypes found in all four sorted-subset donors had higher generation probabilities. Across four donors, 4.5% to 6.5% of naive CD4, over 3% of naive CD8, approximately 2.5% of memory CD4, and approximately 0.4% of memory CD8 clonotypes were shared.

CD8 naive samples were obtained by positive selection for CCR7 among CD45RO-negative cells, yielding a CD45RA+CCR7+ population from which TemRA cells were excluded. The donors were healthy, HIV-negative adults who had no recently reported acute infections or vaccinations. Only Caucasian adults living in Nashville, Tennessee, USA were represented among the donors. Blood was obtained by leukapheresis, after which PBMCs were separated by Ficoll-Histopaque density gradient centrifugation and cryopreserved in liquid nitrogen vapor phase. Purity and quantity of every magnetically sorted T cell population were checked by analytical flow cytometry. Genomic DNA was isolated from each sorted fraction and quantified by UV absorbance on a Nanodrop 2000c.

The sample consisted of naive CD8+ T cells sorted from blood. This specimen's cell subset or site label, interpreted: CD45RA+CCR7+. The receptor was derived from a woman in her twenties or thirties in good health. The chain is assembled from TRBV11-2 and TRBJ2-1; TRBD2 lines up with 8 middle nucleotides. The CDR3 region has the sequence CASSSSSKRELTYNEQFF. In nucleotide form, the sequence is TGTGCCAGCAGCTCCAGTTCCAAGCGGGAGTTAACCTACAATGAGCAGTTCTTC.